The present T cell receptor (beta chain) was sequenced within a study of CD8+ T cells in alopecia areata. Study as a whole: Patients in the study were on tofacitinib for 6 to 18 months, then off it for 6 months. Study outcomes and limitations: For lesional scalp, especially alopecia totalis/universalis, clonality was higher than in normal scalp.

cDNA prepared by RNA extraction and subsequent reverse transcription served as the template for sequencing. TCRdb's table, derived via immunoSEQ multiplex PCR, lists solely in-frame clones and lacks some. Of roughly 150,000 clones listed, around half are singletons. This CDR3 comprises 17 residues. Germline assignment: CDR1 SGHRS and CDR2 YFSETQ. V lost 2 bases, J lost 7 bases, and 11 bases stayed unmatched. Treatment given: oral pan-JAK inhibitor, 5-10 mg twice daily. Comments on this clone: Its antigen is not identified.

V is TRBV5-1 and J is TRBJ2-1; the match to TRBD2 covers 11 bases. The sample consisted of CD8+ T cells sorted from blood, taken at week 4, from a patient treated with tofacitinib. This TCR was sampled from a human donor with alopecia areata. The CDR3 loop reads CASSLGLAGGGPNEQFF. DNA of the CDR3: TGCGCCAGCAGCTTAGGACTAGCGGGCGGAGGACCTAATGAGCAGTTCTTC.